The clone carrying this T cell receptor beta chain was seen a few times. Its target is unknown. From blood, about 250-550 ng of genomic DNA served as TRB template. BIOMED2 TRB-A/B primer pools were used in multiplex TRB PCR. TCRdb reprocessed the multiplex PCR reads with MiXCR, giving one entry per CDR3 protein. The data show approximately 8,300 distinct CDR3 sequences, with approximately 35% seen just once and 53% held by the top ten. The data were taken from a study of T and B cells in COVID-19 patients. Overall study context: Blood was sampled from COVID-19 patients who were either actively infected or recovered.

Study-wide results and caveats: In COVID-19 patients, T cell receptor beta variable and joining gene use was reportedly strongly skewed.

Source material: blood. The TCR sequence derives from a human donor with active COVID-19.

CDR3 sequence: CASSYRPTSSSYNEQFF. The CDR3 DNA is TGTGCCAGCAGTTACCGACCGACTAGCAGTTCCTACAATGAGCAGTTCTTC. This rearrangement joins TRBV6-5 to TRBJ2-1; 7 positions agree with TRBD2. The CDR3 runs to 17 residues. Losses at the gene ends were 2 bases for V and 1 base for J; bases not matched to a gene: 8. Germline V gives CDR1 MNHEY, CDR2 SVGAGI.